The 22 T cell receptor beta chains given below trace back to one sample, sequenced in a study of T cell repertoires in cytomegalovirus infection. TCRdb reprocessed the reads via MiXCR and lists one record per CDR3 protein. The profile covers around 350,000 distinct CDR3 sequences, with 15% to 20% appearing a single time and under 9% taken by the ten largest. Sequencing was done on a sample of PBMCs. These TCRs come from a human donor in good health (CMV status not recorded). Some clones in this sample may be carry-over from other donors' samples.

This chain joins TRBV25-1 and TRBJ1-6, with a tentative D call TRBD1 (5 bases). The V end lost 5 bases, the J end lost 8 bases, and 10 bases lay between the germline ends. The CDR3 runs 13 residues. Germline V lookup: CDR1 MGHDK, CDR2 SYGVNS. The CDR3 DNA is TGTGCCAGCAGTAGGGACGGGGATTCACCCCTCCACTTT. Its translation: CASSRDGDSPLHF.

This clonotype was found a few times. This rearrangement joins TRBV4-2 to TRBJ1-2, with unresolved D. Per germline, CDR1 LGHNA and CDR2 YNFKEQ. Trimming stripped 2 bases from V and 6 bases from J, with 10 bases between. This CDR3 comprises 13 residues. In DNA form, the CDR3 reads TGTGCCAGCAGCCAATACCTCGGGAATGGCTACACCTTC. Protein sequence: CASSQYLGNGYTF.

The gene calls are TRBV14 and TRBJ2-5; D remains unclear. The V end lost 1 base, the J end lost 5 bases, and 5 bases lay between the germline ends. The CDR3 consists of 12 residues. Per the germline V gene, CDR1 is SGHDN and CDR2 is FVKESK. As DNA, the CDR3 is TGTGCCAGCAGCCAAGGGTGGGAGACCCAGTACTTC. This gives the protein CASSQGWETQYF.

This clonotype was counted ten times or more. J is TRBJ2-5 and V is TRBV7-2, with no clear D. V shed 2 bases and J shed 3 bases, with 1 base lying between them. The CDR3 sequence is 11 residues long. Germline V gives CDR1 SGHTA, CDR2 FQGNSA. The CDR3 region has the DNA TGTGCCAGCAGCTTAAAAGAGACCCAGTACTTC. The encoded protein is CASSLKETQYF.

This clonotype was observed a handful of times. This rearrangement joins TRBV19 to TRBJ1-2; possible D gene TRBD1, 5 bases. The CDR3 is 15 amino acids. Trimming took off 1 base at V and 4 bases at J, with 13 bases between the two ends. Germline CDR1 is LNHDA and CDR2 is SQIVND (reference sequence). The CDR3 region is CASSIGAIGAYGYTF. As DNA, the CDR3 is TGTGCCAGTAGTATAGGGGCCATCGGGGCCTATGGCTACACCTTC.

This clonotype was seen repeatedly, ten times or more. The chain joins TRBV7-2 to TRBJ2-3; D is possibly TRBD2 (5 bases). Germline assignment: CDR1 SGHTA and CDR2 FQGNSA. Trimming stripped 3 bases from V and 0 bases from J, with 10 bases between. This CDR3 is built from 15 residues. The CDR3 protein is CASSFFRGSTDTQYF. CDR3 coding DNA: TGTGCCAGCAGCTTCTTCCGGGGAAGCACAGATACGCAGTATTTT.

This rearrangement joins TRBV20-1 to TRBJ2-3; the D gene is possibly TRBD2 (5 bases). Trimming left V 0 bases short and J 9 bases short, with 13 bases between. The CDR3 length is 13 residues. The germline CDR1 and CDR2 sequences are DFQATT and SNEGSKA (reference sequence). The CDR3 region has the DNA TGCAGTGCTAGAGATCTTCCGTCGGGAACGCAGTATTTT. Translated: CSARDLPSGTQYF.

This clonotype was recorded many times. The chain recombines TRBV7-8 with TRBJ2-1; D may be TRBD2 (6 bases). Looked up from germline, CDR1 is SGHVS and CDR2 is FQNEAQ. The CDR3 runs 16 residues. V shed 4 bases and J shed 2 bases, with 15 bases lying between them. The CDR3 DNA reads as TGTGCCAGCAGCTCCCCGGGACTCATAACCTACAATGAGCAGTTCTTC. Protein sequence: CASSSPGLITYNEQFF.

This clonotype was picked up many times. The rearrangement joins TRBV7-9 to TRBJ2-3, with D unresolved. Germline loops: CDR1 SEHNR, CDR2 FQNEAQ (reference sequence). V lost 5 bases and J lost 6, with 9 bases in between. The CDR3 length is 12 residues. The CDR3 reads CASSPPGDTQYF. In nucleotides, the CDR3 is TGTGCCAGCAGCCCGCCGGGCGATACGCAGTATTTT.

This clonotype was seen ten or more times. The chain links TRBV7-2 to TRBJ2-5; TRBD1 matches 9 bases. Germline assignment: CDR1 SGHTA and CDR2 FQGNSA. The V gene end was trimmed by 6 bases and the J gene end by 5 bases; junction bases not matched to a gene: 7. CDR3 length: 14 amino acids. For the CDR3, the DNA is TGTGCCAGCAGTACCACAGGGGGCCGGGAGACCCAGTACTTC. It specifies CASSTTGGRETQYF.

The sample holds a few counts of this clonotype. This chain joins TRBV6-2 or TRBV6-3 and TRBJ2-3, with TRBD2 matching over 9 bases. The germline V gene encodes CDR1 MNHEY and CDR2 SVGEGT. Trimming at V came to 0 bases and at J to 7 bases, leaving 5 bases not matched to a gene. The CDR3 length is 15 residues. The CDR3 is CASSYSGGGAYTQYF. The CDR3 DNA follows: TGTGCCAGCAGTTACTCGGGCGGGGGGGCCTATACGCAGTATTTT.

This clonotype was detected a few times. V gene TRBV19 combines with J gene TRBJ1-2, with D perhaps TRBD1 (5 bases). This CDR3 contains 15 residues. V lost 3 bases and J 4 bases, leaving 15 bases between the germline ends. Germline V gene lookup returns CDR1 LNHDA and CDR2 SQIVND (reference sequence). CDR3 coding DNA: TGTGCCAGTAGTATCGGGGGTTCCGACTTCTATGGCTACACCTTC. Its translation is CASSIGGSDFYGYTF.

This clonotype was found a few times. The V call is TRBV5-1, the J call TRBJ2-7; perhaps TRBD2 as D (6 bases). Germline lookup yields CDR1 SGHRS and CDR2 YFSETQ. This CDR3 has 15 amino acids. V lost 3 bases and J 5 bases, leaving 18 bases between the germline ends. DNA of the CDR3: TGCGCCAGCAGCTATCCCGGCGTAGCGGCAAACGAGCAGTACTTC. Residues: CASSYPGVAANEQYF.

The gene calls are TRBV19 and TRBJ1-1; D unclear. CDR1 LNHDA and CDR2 SQIVND come from the germline V gene (reference sequence). The CDR3 is made up of 14 amino acids. The V and J ends lost 3 bases and 5 bases respectively, with 13 bases between them. CDR3 sequence (DNA): TGTGCCAGTAGTATTGATAGGGAGGGAACTGAAGCTTTCTTT. It is translated as CASSIDREGTEAFF.

This clonotype has a handful of counts. V and J are TRBV4-1 and TRBJ2-7; TRBD2 aligns across 8 bases. J was trimmed by 7 bases and V by 0 bases; bases with no gene match: 8. Germline lookup yields CDR1 MGHRA and CDR2 YSYEKL. The CDR3 spans 15 residues. As DNA, the CDR3 is TGCGCCAGCAGCCAAGAGGCAGCGCGGGGGGTTGAGCAGTACTTC. This encodes CASSQEAARGVEQYF.

In its sample, this clonotype was seen many times. V usage is TRBV7-2 and J usage is TRBJ2-7; perhaps TRBD2 as D (5 bases). This CDR3 comprises 15 residues. The ends were cut back, 4 bases at V and 6 bases at J, with 19 bases in the middle. The V gene's germline CDR1 is SGHTA and CDR2 FQGNSA. CDR3 sequence reads: CASSSQYGGRAEQYF. The CDR3 DNA reads TGTGCCAGCAGCTCCCAGTATGGCGGGCGGGCCGAGCAGTACTTC.

CDR3: CASSLDTTGTTYGYTF. CDR3 nucleotide sequence: TGCGCCAGCAGCTTGGATACCACCGGGACGACCTATGGCTACACCTTC. The chain joins TRBV5-1 to TRBJ1-2; possibly TRBD1 for D (5 bases). Germline V gene lookup returns CDR1 SGHRS and CDR2 YFSETQ. The V gene lost 0 bases and the J gene lost 4 bases, with 16 bases spanning the gap. CDR3 size: 16 residues.

The V and J genes are TRBV12-5 and TRBJ2-3; D possibly corresponds to TRBD2 (6 bases). The CDR3 runs to 14 residues. Germline CDR1 LGHNT, CDR2 FRNRAP. V was clipped by 4 bases and J by 1 base, with 9 bases between them. CDR3 sequence reads: CASGWGGGTDTQYF. DNA for the CDR3: TGTGCTAGTGGTTGGGGCGGGGGCACAGATACGCAGTATTTT.

V gene TRBV11-2 combines with J gene TRBJ2-2; D remains ambiguous. Trimming pared 5 bases from V and 1 base from J, leaving 8 bases between. The V gene's germline CDR1 is SGHAT and CDR2 FQNNGV. The CDR3 has 14 residues. CDR3 region: CASSLPKNTGELFF. The CDR3 DNA sequence: TGTGCCAGCAGCCTACCAAAGAACACCGGGGAGCTGTTTTTT.

This clonotype showed up just a few times. The V gene is TRBV7-2, the J gene TRBJ1-6, with TRBD1 matching 9 bases. Germline V gene sequence: CDR1 SGHTA, CDR2 FQGNSA. After removal of 5 bases from V and 8 bases from J, the junction contained 1 base not matched to a gene. The CDR3 runs to 13 residues. CDR3 sequence reads: CASSRDRDSPLHF. The CDR3 DNA reads as TGTGCCAGCAGCCGGGACAGGGATTCACCCCTCCACTTT.

Many counts were recorded for this clonotype. This chain links TRBV27 with TRBJ2-7, with 13 positions matching TRBD2. CDR1 MNHEY and CDR2 SMNVEV come from the germline V gene (reference sequence). The CDR3 covers 15 residues. Trimming cost V 5 bases and J 7 bases; bases outside gene matches: 8. The CDR3 DNA is TGTGCCAGCAGTCCTGGACTAGCGGGGGACGGGGAGCAGTACTTC. Translating gives CASSPGLAGDGEQYF.

This clonotype occurred a few times. V is TRBV11-2 and J is TRBJ2-5; perhaps TRBD2 as D (6 bases). The CDR3 totals 15 residues. The V end was cut by 5 bases, the J end by 5 bases, with 18 bases between. Per germline, CDR1 SGHAT and CDR2 FQNNGV. The CDR3 DNA reads as TGTGCCAGCAGCCCCGCTAGCGTGGGGTGGGAGACCCAGTACTTC. It specifies CASSPASVGWETQYF.